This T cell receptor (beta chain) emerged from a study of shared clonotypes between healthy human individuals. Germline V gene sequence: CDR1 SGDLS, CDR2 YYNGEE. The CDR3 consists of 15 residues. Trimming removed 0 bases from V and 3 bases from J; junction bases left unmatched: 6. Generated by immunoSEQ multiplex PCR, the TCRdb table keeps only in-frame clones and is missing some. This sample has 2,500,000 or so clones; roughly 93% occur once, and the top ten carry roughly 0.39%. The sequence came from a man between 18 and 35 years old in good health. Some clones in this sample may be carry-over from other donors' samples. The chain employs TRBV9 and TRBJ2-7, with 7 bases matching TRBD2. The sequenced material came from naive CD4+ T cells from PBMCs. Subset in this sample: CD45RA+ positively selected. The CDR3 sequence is CASSVDGRGYYEQYF. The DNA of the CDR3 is TGTGCCAGCAGCGTAGACGGGCGGGGGTACTACGAGCAGTACTTC.